This T cell receptor (beta chain) was captured by sequencing in a study of blood T cells in healthy people across ages. Study context: T cells yielded about one barcoded beta molecule per two cells through template switching.

In terms of origin and age, donors were healthy Caucasian individuals from Russia aged roughly 6 to 90. Every donor provided 7.5 to 10 milliliters of peripheral blood. The second PCR ran about 6 to 12 cycles with a sample-barcoded 5' primer and J-beta primers. TCRdb redid the calling of the 5' RACE reads with MiXCR, one entry per CDR3 protein. The table records about 1.6 million distinct CDR3 sequences, about 31% of them present only once. The CDR3 sequence is 18 residues long. The TCR sequence derives from a woman in her 30s in good health. The sequencing sample was made of blood. The rearrangement links TRBV21-1 to TRBJ2-3; the table's TRBD2 call for D was not verified on the DNA. TRBV21-1 is annotated as a pseudogene. CDR3 in amino acids: CASSKWGTSGTGKDTQYF. Here the CDR3 DNA reads TGTGCCAGCAGCAAATGGGGGACTAGCGGTACAGGGAAAGATACGCAGTATTTT.